The rows below give T cell receptor beta chains drawn from one sample of a study of PD-L1 blockade in urothelial cancer. The protocol was immunoSEQ multiplex PCR, while the TCRdb copy is restricted to in-frame clones and leaves out a portion. The table lists 85,000 to 90,000 clones, roughly 90% of them singletons, with 0.85% to 1% in the top ten. Source: PBMCs, taken around atezolizumab (anti-PD-L1) treatment. These TCRs come from an elderly woman with urothelial cancer. Both conserved end residues are part of each CDR3. The order of the fields is clone size, J gene, CDR3 length, V gene, D gene, CDR3 protein, CDR3 DNA. D genes are given only for firm matches. Rows may omit the clone size; those that give it use once, few, many or a size class.

clone_size: -
j_call: TRBJ1-4
cdr3_length: 18
v_call: TRBV6-1
d_call: TRBD1
cdr3_aa: CASSEGRDSLSTNEKLFF
cdr3_nt: TGTGCCAGCAGTGAAGGGCGGGACAGCCTGTCAACTAATGAAAAACTGTTTTTT

clone_size: -
j_call: TRBJ1-2
cdr3_length: 12
v_call: TRBV29-1
d_call: TRBD1
cdr3_aa: CSVEGQGGGYTF
cdr3_nt: TGCAGCGTTGAAGGTCAGGGGGGTGGCTACACCTTC

clone_size: once
j_call: TRBJ1-2
cdr3_length: 14
v_call: TRBV4-1
d_call: -
cdr3_aa: CASRPSGFAWGQWF
cdr3_nt: TGCGCCAGCAGGCCAAGTGGGTTCGCGTGGGGGCAGTGGTTC

clone_size: -
j_call: TRBJ1-4
cdr3_length: 16
v_call: TRBV6-6
d_call: TRBD1
cdr3_aa: CASSYSPQGADEKLFF
cdr3_nt: TGTGCCAGCAGTTACTCCCCACAGGGGGCGGATGAAAAACTGTTTTTT

clone_size: -
j_call: TRBJ2-7
cdr3_length: 16
v_call: TRBV6-5
d_call: TRBD2
cdr3_aa: CASSSDLLASSYEQYF
cdr3_nt: TGTGCCAGCAGTTCCGACTTACTAGCGTCCTCCTACGAGCAGTACTTC

clone_size: -
j_call: TRBJ2-7
cdr3_length: 13
v_call: TRBV27
d_call: TRBD2
cdr3_aa: CASKGLVPGEQYF
cdr3_nt: TGTGCCAGCAAAGGACTAGTCCCTGGCGAGCAGTACTTC

clone_size: -
j_call: TRBJ2-2
cdr3_length: 13
v_call: TRBV29-1
d_call: -
cdr3_aa: CSVGAGNTGELFF
cdr3_nt: TGCAGCGTTGGGGCCGGGAACACCGGGGAGCTGTTTTTT

clone_size: -
j_call: TRBJ2-2
cdr3_length: 16
v_call: TRBV7-9
d_call: -
cdr3_aa: CASSFYRDTTTGELFF
cdr3_nt: TGTGCCAGCAGCTTCTACCGGGACACCACCACCGGGGAGCTGTTTTTT

clone_size: -
j_call: TRBJ1-4
cdr3_length: 14
v_call: TRBV5-6
d_call: TRBD1
cdr3_aa: CASSSLTGGEKLFF
cdr3_nt: TGTGCCAGCAGCTCCCTGACAGGGGGGGAAAAACTGTTTTTT

clone_size: -
j_call: TRBJ2-7
cdr3_length: 17
v_call: TRBV13
d_call: -
cdr3_aa: CASSYDYRADAPYEQYF
cdr3_nt: TGTGCCAGCAGCTACGATTACAGGGCTGACGCCCCCTACGAGCAGTACTTC

clone_size: -
j_call: TRBJ1-2
cdr3_length: 12
v_call: TRBV14
d_call: TRBD1
cdr3_aa: CASGGQNYGYTF
cdr3_nt: TGTGCCAGCGGGGGACAGAACTATGGCTACACCTTC

clone_size: -
j_call: TRBJ1-1
cdr3_length: 15
v_call: TRBV5-1
d_call: TRBD1
cdr3_aa: CASSFAGQGATEAFF
cdr3_nt: TGCGCCAGCAGCTTTGCCGGTCAGGGGGCAACTGAAGCTTTCTTT

clone_size: -
j_call: TRBJ2-7
cdr3_length: 15
v_call: TRBV28
d_call: TRBD1
cdr3_aa: CASRKTGTGTYEQYF
cdr3_nt: TGTGCCAGCAGAAAAACCGGGACAGGGACCTACGAGCAGTACTTC

clone_size: -
j_call: TRBJ1-1
cdr3_length: 15
v_call: TRBV14
d_call: TRBD1
cdr3_aa: CASSLLDRGFTEAFF
cdr3_nt: TGTGCCAGCAGCCTCCTGGACAGGGGATTCACTGAAGCTTTCTTT

clone_size: -
j_call: TRBJ1-5
cdr3_length: 15
v_call: TRBV9
d_call: -
cdr3_aa: CASSPTGMGNQPQHF
cdr3_nt: TGTGCCAGCAGCCCCACCGGGATGGGCAATCAGCCCCAGCATTTT

clone_size: -
j_call: TRBJ2-3
cdr3_length: 13
v_call: TRBV29-1
d_call: -
cdr3_aa: CSVQTGYGDTQYF
cdr3_nt: TGCAGCGTCCAAACAGGGTACGGGGATACGCAGTATTTT

clone_size: -
j_call: TRBJ2-3
cdr3_length: 14
v_call: TRBV9
d_call: -
cdr3_aa: CASSVAGSADTQYF
cdr3_nt: TGTGCCAGCAGCGTAGCCGGGAGCGCAGATACGCAGTATTTT

clone_size: few
j_call: TRBJ1-2
cdr3_length: 13
v_call: TRBV5-1
d_call: TRBD1
cdr3_aa: CASSKGQSYGYTF
cdr3_nt: TGCGCCAGCAGCAAGGGACAGAGCTATGGCTACACCTTC

clone_size: -
j_call: TRBJ2-5
cdr3_length: 14
v_call: TRBV7-9
d_call: -
cdr3_aa: CASIVTGVGETQYF
cdr3_nt: TGTGCCAGCATAGTTACGGGAGTGGGGGAGACCCAGTACTTC

clone_size: -
j_call: TRBJ1-1
cdr3_length: 15
v_call: TRBV19
d_call: TRBD1
cdr3_aa: CASSIEDRGSTEAFF
cdr3_nt: TGTGCCAGTAGTATAGAGGACAGGGGGTCCACTGAAGCTTTCTTT

clone_size: -
j_call: TRBJ1-4
cdr3_length: 18
v_call: TRBV9
d_call: -
cdr3_aa: CASSVYPTARATNEKLFF
cdr3_nt: TGTGCCAGCAGCGTATACCCTACCGCACGTGCAACTAATGAAAAACTGTTTTTT

clone_size: -
j_call: TRBJ2-1
cdr3_length: 16
v_call: TRBV5-1
d_call: TRBD2
cdr3_aa: CASSSLTSGSTHEQFF
cdr3_nt: TGCGCCAGCAGCTCCCTGACTAGCGGGAGTACGCATGAGCAGTTCTTC

clone_size: -
j_call: TRBJ1-4
cdr3_length: 14
v_call: TRBV18
d_call: TRBD1
cdr3_aa: CASSPRGQGEKLFF
cdr3_nt: TGTGCCAGCTCACCAAGGGGGCAGGGTGAAAAACTGTTTTTT

clone_size: -
j_call: TRBJ2-7
cdr3_length: 13
v_call: TRBV27
d_call: -
cdr3_aa: CASRGGPYDEQYF
cdr3_nt: TGTGCCAGCAGGGGAGGCCCCTATGACGAGCAGTACTTC

clone_size: -
j_call: TRBJ2-5
cdr3_length: 16
v_call: TRBV11-1
d_call: -
cdr3_aa: CASSLGGHPAPETQYF
cdr3_nt: TGTGCCAGCAGCTTAGGGGGACACCCCGCTCCAGAGACCCAGTACTTC

clone_size: -
j_call: TRBJ2-5
cdr3_length: 15
v_call: TRBV5-1
d_call: TRBD2
cdr3_aa: CASSLGTSGSETQYF
cdr3_nt: TGCGCCAGCAGCTTGGGTACTAGCGGGTCAGAGACCCAGTACTTC

clone_size: -
j_call: TRBJ1-2
cdr3_length: 17
v_call: TRBV5-1
d_call: -
cdr3_aa: CASSLEARTGGNYGYTF
cdr3_nt: TGCGCCAGCAGCTTGGAGGCCAGAACCGGGGGTAACTATGGCTACACCTTC

clone_size: -
j_call: TRBJ2-5
cdr3_length: 14
v_call: TRBV5-1
d_call: -
cdr3_aa: CASNSGTQKETQYF
cdr3_nt: TGCGCCAGCAACTCAGGGACTCAAAAAGAGACCCAGTACTTC

clone_size: -
j_call: TRBJ2-1
cdr3_length: 17
v_call: TRBV29-1
d_call: -
cdr3_aa: CSVIGDTRDGDTNEQFF
cdr3_nt: TGCAGCGTGATCGGGGACACCCGAGACGGGGACACCAATGAGCAGTTCTTC

clone_size: -
j_call: TRBJ1-1
cdr3_length: 13
v_call: TRBV10-2
d_call: -
cdr3_aa: CASSVYVNTEAFF
cdr3_nt: TGCGCCAGCAGTGTGTATGTGAACACTGAAGCTTTCTTT

clone_size: -
j_call: TRBJ1-2
cdr3_length: 15
v_call: TRBV5-4
d_call: -
cdr3_aa: CASSSGGQGHGGYTF
cdr3_nt: TGTGCCAGCAGCTCCGGGGGGCAGGGGCACGGTGGCTACACCTTC

clone_size: -
j_call: TRBJ2-1
cdr3_length: 15
v_call: TRBV2
d_call: TRBD1
cdr3_aa: CASSPRQGAMNEQFF
cdr3_nt: TGTGCCAGCAGCCCCCGACAGGGGGCTATGAATGAGCAGTTCTTC

clone_size: -
j_call: TRBJ2-1
cdr3_length: 14
v_call: TRBV11-3
d_call: -
cdr3_aa: CASSLHRAENEQFF
cdr3_nt: TGTGCCAGCAGCTTACATCGAGCGGAGAATGAGCAGTTCTTC

clone_size: -
j_call: TRBJ1-1
cdr3_length: 14
v_call: TRBV6-6
d_call: TRBD1
cdr3_aa: CASRVTGERSEAFF
cdr3_nt: TGTGCCAGCAGGGTAACAGGGGAGAGGTCTGAAGCTTTCTTT

clone_size: -
j_call: TRBJ1-2
cdr3_length: 14
v_call: TRBV28
d_call: -
cdr3_aa: CASSYPDSYYGYTF
cdr3_nt: TGTGCCAGCAGTTATCCCGACAGTTACTATGGCTACACCTTC

clone_size: -
j_call: TRBJ2-1
cdr3_length: 16
v_call: TRBV7-8
d_call: -
cdr3_aa: CASSLGSGSSYNEQFF
cdr3_nt: TGTGCCAGCAGCTTAGGTAGCGGTAGCTCCTACAATGAGCAGTTCTTC

clone_size: -
j_call: TRBJ1-4
cdr3_length: 13
v_call: TRBV7-9
d_call: -
cdr3_aa: CASSFGGSEKLFF
cdr3_nt: TGTGCCAGCAGCTTCGGAGGGAGTGAAAAACTGTTTTTT

clone_size: -
j_call: TRBJ2-5
cdr3_length: 17
v_call: TRBV5-1
d_call: TRBD2
cdr3_aa: CASSLRSTSGSQETQYF
cdr3_nt: TGCGCCAGCAGCTTGCGGTCTACTAGCGGCAGCCAAGAGACCCAGTACTTC

clone_size: -
j_call: TRBJ2-1
cdr3_length: 18
v_call: TRBV27
d_call: TRBD2
cdr3_aa: CASSPRSSGTPSYNEQFF
cdr3_nt: TGTGCCAGCAGTCCCCGGAGTAGCGGGACACCCTCCTACAATGAGCAGTTCTTC

clone_size: -
j_call: TRBJ1-1
cdr3_length: 13
v_call: TRBV5-6
d_call: -
cdr3_aa: CASSLRSQTEAFF
cdr3_nt: TGTGCCAGCAGCTTAAGGTCACAGACCGAAGCTTTCTTT

clone_size: -
j_call: TRBJ2-1
cdr3_length: 14
v_call: TRBV10-1
d_call: -
cdr3_aa: CASSDGGVANEQFF
cdr3_nt: TGCGCCAGCAGTGACGGGGGAGTCGCCAATGAGCAGTTCTTC

clone_size: -
j_call: TRBJ1-4
cdr3_length: 16
v_call: TRBV7-9
d_call: TRBD1
cdr3_aa: CASSLEGTGIFEKLFF
cdr3_nt: TGTGCCAGCAGCTTAGAAGGGACAGGGATTTTCGAAAAACTGTTTTTT

clone_size: -
j_call: TRBJ1-1
cdr3_length: 14
v_call: TRBV19
d_call: -
cdr3_aa: CASSMMGGSTEAFF
cdr3_nt: TGTGCCAGTAGTATGATGGGGGGGAGTACTGAAGCTTTCTTT

clone_size: -
j_call: TRBJ1-1
cdr3_length: 15
v_call: TRBV7-8
d_call: -
cdr3_aa: CASSYTTGFGAEAFF
cdr3_nt: TGTGCCAGCAGCTACACTACAGGGTTTGGGGCTGAAGCTTTCTTT

clone_size: -
j_call: TRBJ2-7
cdr3_length: 14
v_call: TRBV11-2
d_call: -
cdr3_aa: CASSRSGGDYEQYF
cdr3_nt: TGTGCCAGCAGCCGGAGCGGAGGGGACTACGAGCAGTACTTC

clone_size: -
j_call: TRBJ1-2
cdr3_length: 15
v_call: TRBV28
d_call: -
cdr3_aa: CASSFILAGNYGYTF
cdr3_nt: TGTGCCAGCAGTTTTATTTTGGCAGGAAACTATGGCTACACCTTC

clone_size: once
j_call: TRBJ2-7
cdr3_length: 14
v_call: TRBV28
d_call: TRBD1
cdr3_aa: CASSLVGGQVEQYF
cdr3_nt: TGTGCCAGCAGTTTAGTAGGCGGACAGGTCGAGCAGTACTTC

clone_size: -
j_call: TRBJ1-1
cdr3_length: 13
v_call: TRBV29-1
d_call: -
cdr3_aa: CSVEWGQGTEAFF
cdr3_nt: TGCAGCGTTGAATGGGGGCAGGGCACTGAAGCTTTCTTT

clone_size: -
j_call: TRBJ1-4
cdr3_length: 12
v_call: TRBV30
d_call: -
cdr3_aa: CAWSVGDAGRFF
cdr3_nt: TGTGCCTGGAGTGTGGGGGATGCGGGACGGTTTTTT

clone_size: -
j_call: TRBJ2-2
cdr3_length: 15
v_call: TRBV28
d_call: TRBD1
cdr3_aa: CASSIQGANTGELFF
cdr3_nt: TGTGCCAGCAGCATACAGGGGGCTAACACCGGGGAGCTGTTTTTT